This T cell receptor beta chain derives from a study of blood T cells in healthy people across ages. Notes on the study in general: TCR beta diversity tracked closely with naive T cell percentage.

Together with a sample-barcoded 5' primer, a J-beta primer mix was included in a second PCR lasting about 7 to 12 cycles. In TCRdb, the 5' RACE reads were re-called with MiXCR into one record per CDR3 protein. Of 580,000 or so distinct CDR3 sequences listed, roughly 43% are singletons. This clonotype has a handful of counts. Its antigen is currently unknown. Germline loops: CDR1 LNHNV, CDR2 YYDKDF (reference sequence). The CDR3 runs to 12 residues. V lost 5 bases and J lost 5, with 9 bases in between. The chain combines TRBV15 with TRBJ2-5; no reliable D call. Material: blood. The receptor was isolated from a man at least 80 years old in good health. CDR3 sequence (DNA): TGTGCCACCAGCCCCATCAGTGAGACCCAGTACTTC. This translates into CATSPISETQYF.